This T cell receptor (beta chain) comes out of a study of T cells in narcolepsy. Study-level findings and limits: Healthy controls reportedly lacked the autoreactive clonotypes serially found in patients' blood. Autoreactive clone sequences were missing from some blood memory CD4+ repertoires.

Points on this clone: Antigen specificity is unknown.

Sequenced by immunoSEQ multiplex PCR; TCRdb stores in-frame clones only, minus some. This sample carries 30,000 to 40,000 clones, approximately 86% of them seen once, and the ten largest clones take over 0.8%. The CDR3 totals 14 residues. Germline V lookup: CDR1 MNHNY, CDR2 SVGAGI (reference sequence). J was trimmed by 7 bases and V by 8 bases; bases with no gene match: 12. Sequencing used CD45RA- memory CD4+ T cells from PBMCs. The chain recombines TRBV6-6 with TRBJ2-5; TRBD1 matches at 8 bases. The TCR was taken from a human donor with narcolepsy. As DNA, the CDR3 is TGTGCCAGCTCGACAGGGGACGCTCTGGGGACCCAGTACTTC. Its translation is CASSTGDALGTQYF.